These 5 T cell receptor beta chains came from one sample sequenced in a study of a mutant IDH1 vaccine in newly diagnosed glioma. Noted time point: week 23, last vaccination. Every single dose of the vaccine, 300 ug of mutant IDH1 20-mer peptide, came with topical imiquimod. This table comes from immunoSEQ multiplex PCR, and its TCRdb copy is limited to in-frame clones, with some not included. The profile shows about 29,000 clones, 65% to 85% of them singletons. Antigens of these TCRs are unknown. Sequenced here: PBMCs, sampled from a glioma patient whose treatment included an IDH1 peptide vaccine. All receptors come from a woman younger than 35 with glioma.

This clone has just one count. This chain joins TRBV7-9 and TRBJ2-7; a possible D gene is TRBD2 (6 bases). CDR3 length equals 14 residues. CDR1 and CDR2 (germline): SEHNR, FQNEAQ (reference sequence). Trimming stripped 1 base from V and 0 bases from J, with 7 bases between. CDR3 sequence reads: CASSLDGSSYEQYF. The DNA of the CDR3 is TGTGCCAGCAGCTTAGACGGGAGCTCCTACGAGCAGTACTTC.

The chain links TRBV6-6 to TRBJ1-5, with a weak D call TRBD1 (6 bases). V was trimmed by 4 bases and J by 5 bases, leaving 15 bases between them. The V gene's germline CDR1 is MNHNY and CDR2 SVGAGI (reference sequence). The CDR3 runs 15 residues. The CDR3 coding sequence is TGTGCCAGCAGTTTAGGACCGGGGGCCGATCAGCCCCAGCATTTT. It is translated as CASSLGPGADQPQHF.

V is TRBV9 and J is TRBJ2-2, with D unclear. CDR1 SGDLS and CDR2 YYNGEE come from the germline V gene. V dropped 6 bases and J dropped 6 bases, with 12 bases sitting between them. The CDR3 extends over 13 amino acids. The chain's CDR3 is CASTLSLAGELFF. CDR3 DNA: TGTGCCAGCACCCTTTCTCTGGCCGGGGAGCTGTTTTTT.

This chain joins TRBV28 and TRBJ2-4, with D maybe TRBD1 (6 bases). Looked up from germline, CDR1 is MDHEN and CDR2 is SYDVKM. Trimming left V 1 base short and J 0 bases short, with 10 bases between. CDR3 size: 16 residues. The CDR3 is CASSLLDSIAKNIQYF. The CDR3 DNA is TGTGCCAGCAGTTTATTGGACAGTATAGCCAAAAACATTCAGTACTTC.

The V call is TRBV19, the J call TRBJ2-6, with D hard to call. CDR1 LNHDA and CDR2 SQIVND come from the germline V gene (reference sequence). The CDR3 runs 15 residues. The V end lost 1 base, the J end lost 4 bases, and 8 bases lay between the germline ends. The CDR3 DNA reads TGTGCCAGTAGTATAGGGTCCCTCGGGGCCAACGTCCTGACTTTC. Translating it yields CASSIGSLGANVLTF.